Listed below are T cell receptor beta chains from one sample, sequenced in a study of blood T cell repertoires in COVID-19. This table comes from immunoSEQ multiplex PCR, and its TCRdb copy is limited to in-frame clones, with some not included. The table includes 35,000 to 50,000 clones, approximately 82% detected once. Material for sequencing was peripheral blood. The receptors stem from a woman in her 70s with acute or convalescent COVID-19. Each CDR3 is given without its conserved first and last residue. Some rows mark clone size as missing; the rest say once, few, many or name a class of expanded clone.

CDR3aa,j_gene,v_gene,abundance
ASSSPGVAGGPDQETQY,TRBJ2-5,TRBV5-1,.
AWSVSDRGRRYT,TRBJ1-2,TRBV30,once
ASSAPGLPNTGELF,TRBJ2-2,TRBV7-3,.
ASGKEAGLGEQF,TRBJ2-1,TRBV28,.
ASKKTSGRAFNEQF,TRBJ2-1,TRBV3-1/TRBV3-2,.
ASSYVPGEATDTQY,TRBJ2-3,TRBV6-5,.
ASRMTGDQPQH,TRBJ1-5,TRBV10-2,.
ASGGRINQPQH,TRBJ1-5,TRBV2,.
ASSLSIGGGTYGYT,TRBJ1-2,TRBV28,.
ASSSGLGFETQY,TRBJ2-5,TRBV11-2,.
SVNRGINTEAF,TRBJ1-1,TRBV29-1,.
ASSRGPSTGTTYEQY,TRBJ2-7,TRBV28,once
ASSDLTQGRYTYGYT,TRBJ1-2,TRBV19,.
ASSGSTGRMQPQH,TRBJ1-5,TRBV2,few
ASSYSSGLAGGGYEQY,TRBJ2-7,TRBV6-2/TRBV6-3,.
ASSLVSSGVKQF,TRBJ2-1,TRBV5-4,.
ASIGQHMNTEAF,TRBJ1-1,TRBV11-3,once
ASSLNQETQY,TRBJ2-5,TRBV14,once
ASSLSSEGTEAF,TRBJ1-1,TRBV7-3,once
ASSLAGQAGKAF,TRBJ1-1,TRBV27,.
ATSDRGRVETQY,TRBJ2-5,TRBV24-1,.
ASSQLSGTLTDTQY,TRBJ2-3,TRBV28,.
TSSQALWTSGSTDTQY,TRBJ2-3,TRBV1,.
ASALTGATGNTIY,TRBJ1-3,TRBV5-1,.
ASSLGQNTEAF,TRBJ1-1,TRBV12-3/TRBV12-4,once
ASSPLGPVKPDVYGYT,TRBJ1-2,TRBV18,.
SALGQNNEQF,TRBJ2-1,TRBV29-1,.
ASSYSGTGYSPLH,TRBJ1-6,TRBV6-5,.
AISGIANYGYT,TRBJ1-2,TRBV11-3,.
ASSPQHSNQPQH,TRBJ1-5,TRBV18,.
ASSVSGRGVDEQF,TRBJ2-1,TRBV7-3,.
ASSPGGTGSEQY,TRBJ2-7,TRBV18,.
ATSDPHRGGDEQY,TRBJ2-7,TRBV24-1,.
ASSTSLTSNEQF,TRBJ2-1,TRBV5-4,.
ASSEGTGGYNEQF,TRBJ2-1,TRBV10-1,.
ASSQDTRYEAF,TRBJ1-1,TRBV4-3,.
ASSQNRNLAKNIQY,TRBJ2-4,TRBV11-3,.
ASSPRAGGYEQY,TRBJ2-7,TRBV18,once
ASRYQPTGPAF,TRBJ1-1,TRBV5-5,.
ASSPGQVNTEAF,TRBJ1-1,TRBV9,.
ASSFRDRGSYNSPLH,TRBJ1-6,TRBV7-2,.
ASSPPGLAGGTDTQY,TRBJ2-3,TRBV7-2,.
ASSLTGTSGNEQF,TRBJ2-1,TRBV19,.
ASSPPTGGMNTEAF,TRBJ1-1,TRBV5-1,.